This T cell receptor (beta chain) was sequenced in a study of T cells after yellow fever vaccination (dated 2019 in TCRdb). Regarding the complete study: The SMART-Seq v4 Ultra Low Input RNA kit was used to prepare libraries from fractions with low cell numbers. To follow T-cell clones before and after primary and booster YFV17D yellow fever vaccination, bulk TCR alpha and beta repertoires were sequenced over time. Two healthy male donors made up the cohort, one aged 18 to 30 years and the other aged 30 to 40 years. Bulk PBMC replicates and cell subsets were isolated from blood drawn at multiple timepoints before and after both primary and secondary immunization.

TCR cDNA was made using 5'RACE template switching, a step that added a universal primer site and unique molecular identifiers. Priming for cDNA synthesis came from both the TCR alpha and TCR beta constant segments. Two PCR steps were used to amplify libraries, with sample barcodes and sequencing adapters being added in the second step. Sequencing of libraries was performed on Illumina HiSeq 2500 (2x100 bp) or NovaSeq (2x150 bp). The study's processing was this. Reads were demultiplexed and collapsed into UMI consensus sequences with MIGEC, and V(D)J alignment was performed with MiXCR. Vaccine-responding clonotypes were defined with edgeR using replicate PBMC samples, requiring FDR below 0.01 and a log2 fold change above 5 up to day 15. Each bulk clonotype was labeled CD4 or CD8 based on which sequenced repertoire, CD4 or CD8, contained the clonotype at higher abundance. Starting from the raw public reads, TCRdb applied fastp trimming at Q25, assembled clones with MiXCR and retained in-frame beta chains. For every CDR3 protein sequence, its rows merge into one entry that carries the most common genes and DNA. The V and J calls were not made by the authors but by TCRdb's processing. The sample contains under 550,000 distinct CDR3 sequences, roughly a fifth of them found a single time. Less than 20% of the sample comes from the top ten.

Points on this clonotype: There is no known antigen for this receptor. No base quality values were provided; no much bigger clone lies one nucleotide off.

Study-wide conclusions, independent of this receptor: A small share of clonotypes was detected in both CD4 and CD8 compartments, with the overlap likely arising from convergent recombination. Compared with the primary T-cell response, the secondary T-cell response was weaker but faster, peaking on day 5 rather than day 15. Because abundant contaminating clonotypes from the bulk population could be contained in FACS-sorted repertoires, computational filtering was required. Because only two donors were included in the study, the extent to which the findings can be generalized is limited. Most clones expanded after primary vaccination (around 97% of CD4 and roughly 90% of CD8) were re-detected after the booster, suggesting that broad memory maintenance occurred.

From the cysteine through the phenylalanine, the CDR3 covers 15 amino acids. Only the CDR3 DNA stays, 45 bases, in frame from base 1. Trimming takes 2 bases from V and 7 bases from J, and the germline ends sit 15 bases apart. Sequences SGHRS (CDR1) and YFSETQ (CDR2) are obtained from the germline V gene. This specimen's treatment or condition label, interpreted: live attenuated yellow fever vaccine strain. At each blood-draw timepoint, two biological replicates of bulk PBMCs were collected. PBMCs were isolated from peripheral blood using a standard Ficoll-Paque protocol. RNA was extracted with TriZol from bulk PBMCs, CD4 and CD8 fractions, and dextramer-positive and dextramer-negative fractions.

This chain joins TRBV5-1 to TRBJ1-4, with a tentative D gene TRBD1 over 5 matching bases. The TCR sequence derives from a man younger than 30 who received the YFV17D yellow fever vaccine. The starting material was PBMCs, obtained 21 days after the first yellow fever vaccination. The DNA sequence is given as TGCGCCAGCAGCTTTCTCGGGGGATCAGGTGAAAAACTGTTTTTT. It specifies CASSFLGGSGEKLFF.